A selection of T cell receptor beta chains follows, all from one sample in a study of beta chain features in type 1 diabetes. Data came from immunoSEQ multiplex PCR; TCRdb stores just in-frame clones and leaves some out. The table has roughly 240,000 clones, approximately 25% seen once; the top ten hold roughly 0.011%. Sequenced: naive CD4+ T cells from blood. The receptors were gathered from a woman in her 30s with type 1 diabetes. Each CDR3 is given with its conserved first and last residue. A D gene is named only where the DNA matches it firmly. Some rows have no size entry. The others give once, few or many, or a class for an expanded clone.

cdr3_aa cdr3_nt v_call clone_size j_call d_call
CAITELAGGSNEQFF TGTGCCATCACTGAACTAGCGGGAGGGTCCAATGAGCAGTTCTTC TRBV10-3 - TRBJ2-1 TRBD2
CASRPTGFDYGYTF TGTGCCAGCAGACCCACGGGGTTTGACTATGGCTACACCTTC TRBV28 - TRBJ1-2 -
CASSDSYTDTQYF TGTGCCAGCAGTGACTCCTACACAGATACGCAGTATTTT TRBV6-4 few TRBJ2-3 -
CASSLYSGLRTQYF TGTGCCAGCAGCTTATATTCGGGACTACGGACCCAGTACTTC TRBV7-2 few TRBJ2-5 TRBD2
CASSLVPGYGSGANVLTF TGCGCCAGCAGCTTGGTGCCAGGTTACGGCTCTGGGGCCAACGTCCTGACTTTC TRBV5-1 - TRBJ2-6 -
CASSRVMGGAFF TGTGCCTCCTCCAGGGTCATGGGGGGAGCTTTCTTT TRBV30 few TRBJ1-1 -
CASSFQGQGLRNTEAFF TGTGCCAGCAGTTTCCAGGGACAGGGTCTTAGGAACACTGAAGCTTTCTTT TRBV27 - TRBJ1-1 TRBD1
CASSYGQGGYRGYTF TGTGCCAGCAGCTACGGACAGGGAGGGTATCGTGGCTACACCTTC TRBV11-2 - TRBJ1-2 TRBD1
CSAKNTGEAFF TGCAGTGCTAAGAATACAGGTGAAGCTTTCTTT TRBV20-1 - TRBJ1-1 -
CASSPPPGQGATINTF TGTGCCAGTAGTCCACCCCCGGGACAGGGGGCCACCATTAACACCTTC TRBV19 - TRBJ1-2 TRBD1
CASSIQFTGTEQFF TGTGCCAGTAGTATACAATTTACTGGTACTGAGCAGTTCTTC TRBV19 - TRBJ2-1 -
CASSSLAGAVHNEQFF TGTGCCAGCAGCTCCTTAGCGGGAGCGGTCCACAATGAGCAGTTCTTC TRBV7-3 few TRBJ2-1 TRBD2
CASSKMSDEKLFF TGTGCCAGCAGCAAAATGAGTGATGAAAAACTGTTTTTT TRBV21-1 few TRBJ1-4 -
CATSREYSRRGEQFF TGTGCCACCAGCAGAGAATACTCCCGGAGGGGTGAGCAGTTCTTC TRBV15 - TRBJ2-1 -
CASSTGQGATQPQHF TGTGCCAGCTCAACCGGACAGGGGGCAACTCAGCCCCAGCATTTT TRBV18 - TRBJ1-5 TRBD1
CSALGDTAEAFF TGCAGCGCCCTCGGTGATACCGCTGAAGCTTTCTTT TRBV29-1 few TRBJ1-1 -
CASSMLDRVNTEAFF TGTGCCAGTAGTATGCTGGACAGGGTGAACACTGAAGCTTTCTTT TRBV19 - TRBJ1-1 TRBD1
CSAQTNQPQHF TGCAGTGCCCAAACTAATCAGCCCCAGCATTTT TRBV20-1 - TRBJ1-5 -
CAWSVAQGISF - TRBV30 - TRBJ1-3 -
CATSRDRGREAFF TGTGCCACCAGCAGAGATAGGGGCAGGGAAGCTTTCTTT TRBV15 few TRBJ1-1 -
CASSSGLAGATDTQYF TGCGCCAGCAGCTCGGGACTAGCGGGAGCTACAGATACGCAGTATTTT TRBV5-1 few TRBJ2-3 TRBD2
CAIATDNGDGELFF TGTGCCATTGCGACGGACAATGGGGACGGGGAGCTGTTTTTT TRBV27 few TRBJ2-2 -
CASSQAHSGRPRNEQFF TGCGCCAGCAGCCAAGCCCATAGCGGGAGGCCGCGGAATGAGCAGTTCTTC TRBV4-1 few TRBJ2-1 TRBD2
CASSIEGLSNQPQHF TGTGCCAGTAGTATAGAGGGGCTAAGCAATCAGCCCCAGCATTTT TRBV19 few TRBJ1-5 -
CASSSYSLSGQRGYGYTF TGTGCCAGCAGCTCGTATAGTCTATCAGGACAGCGGGGGTATGGCTACACCTTC TRBV7-8 few TRBJ1-2 -